A selection of T cell receptor beta chains follows, all from one sample in a study of T cells in Graves' hyperthyroidism and ophthalmopathy. TCRdb reprocessed the multiplex PCR reads with MiXCR, giving one entry per CDR3 protein. The table records about 610,000 distinct CDR3 sequences, roughly 14% of them present only once. Material: blood. The origin of the receptors is a middle-aged woman with Graves' ophthalmopathy. CDR3s include the opening cysteine and the closing phenylalanine or tryptophan. A D gene is named only where the DNA matches it firmly. A row's size may be missing; if present it is once, few, many or a size class.

>TRBJ2-7|TRBV29-1|few|NA
TGCAGCGTTGAAGATACAAAGGGGCCCTACGAGCAGTACTTC
CSVEDTKGPYEQYF
>TRBJ2-2|TRBV2|many|NA
TGTGCCAGCGAACTGGGGGCCGGGGAGCTGTTTTTT
CASELGAGELFF
>TRBJ2-5|TRBV25-1|many|TRBD2
TGTGCCAGCAGCGCAGAGGGAGCGGGGGCGCCCCAAGAGACCCAGTACTTC
CASSAEGAGAPQETQYF
>TRBJ1-1|TRBV6-5|many|TRBD1
TGTGCCAGCAGTTGGACAGGGAGCTTGAACACTGAAGCTTTCTTT
CASSWTGSLNTEAFF
>TRBJ2-2|TRBV28|many|TRBD1
TGTGCCAGCAGCCTTCCTACACAGGGGGCGCGGACCGGGGAGCTGTTTTTT
CASSLPTQGARTGELFF
>TRBJ1-1|TRBV27|NA|TRBD1
TGTGCCAGCAGTCCCTGGGACAGGGCGTACTCTGAAGCTTTCTTT
CASSPWDRAYSEAFF
>TRBJ2-5|TRBV28|few|NA
TGTGCCAGCAACCCCCACACTGGGGAGACCCAGTACTTC
CASNPHTGETQYF
>TRBJ1-1|TRBV28|NA|TRBD1
TGTGCCAGCAGTTTTGTCCCGGGACAGGGAACCACTGAAGCTTTCTTT
CASSFVPGQGTTEAFF
>TRBJ2-7|TRBV29-1|many|TRBD2
TGCAGCGTTGACAAGGCGGGAGGAATCGACGAGCAGTACTTC
CSVDKAGGIDEQYF
>TRBJ2-7|TRBV19|NA|NA
TGTGCCAGTAGTAAGGGCCAGAGAACTGGCGAGCAGTACTTC
CASSKGQRTGEQYF
>TRBJ2-7|TRBV28|many|NA
TGTGCCAGCAGTTCCCTGACCTCCTCGGTCGAGCAGTACTTC
CASSSLTSSVEQYF
>TRBJ2-5|TRBV30|NA|TRBD1
TGTGCCTGGAGTAGTGGACAGGGCCGGGAGACCCAGTACTTC
CAWSSGQGRETQYF
>TRBJ2-7|TRBV7-2|many|NA
TGTGCCAGCAGCTCGAAGCATCCGAGCTCCTACGAGCAGTACTTC
CASSSKHPSSYEQYF
>TRBJ2-7|TRBV15|few|NA
TGTGCCACCAGCAGGGCTGCGCGGGGTACCGCCTACGAGCAGTACTTC
CATSRAARGTAYEQYF
>TRBJ2-5|TRBV12-3/TRBV12-4|many|TRBD2
TGTGCCAGCAGTGGACTAGCGGGAGTGTGGGAGACCCAGTACTTC
CASSGLAGVWETQYF
>TRBJ2-7|TRBV28|many|TRBD1
TGTGCCAGCAGCCGCAATACAGGGGGCGAGCAGTACTTC
CASSRNTGGEQYF
>TRBJ2-5|TRBV7-2|many|TRBD1
TGTGCCAGCAGCCGGAAGGGACAGGGGCGAGAGACCCAGTACTTC
CASSRKGQGRETQYF
>TRBJ2-2|TRBV19|few|TRBD2
TGTGCCAGTATTCCCGGGACTAGCGGGGAGCTGTTTTTT
CASIPGTSGELFF
>TRBJ2-2|TRBV20-1|many|NA
TGCAGTGCTAGAGATTTTGTACAGGGTGACGGGGAGCTGTTTTTT
CSARDFVQGDGELFF
>TRBJ1-5|TRBV6-5|many|NA
TGTGCCAGCAGGATAGGGGTTAATCAGCCCCAGCATTTT
CASRIGVNQPQHF
>TRBJ2-5|TRBV12-3/TRBV12-4|many|NA
TGTGCCAGCAGGGTCGGACAAACTACGGGAGAGACCCAGTACTTC
CASRVGQTTGETQYF
>TRBJ1-5|TRBV15|many|TRBD1
TGTGCCACCAGCAGAGGTACAGGGGGCATCGAGCCCCAGCATTTT
CATSRGTGGIEPQHF
>TRBJ2-7|TRBV10-3|NA|TRBD1
TGTGCCATCCGCCGGACAGGGGGAACTACTCTCCACGAGCAGTACTTC
CAIRRTGGTTLHEQYF
>TRBJ2-7|TRBV9|few|TRBD2
TGTGCCAGCAGCCTCCTTTGGGAGGGCGAGCAGTACTTC
CASSLLWEGEQYF
>TRBJ2-4|TRBV18|many|NA
TGTGCCAGCTCACCTGCGGACTGGCGCAAAAACATTCAGTACTTC
CASSPADWRKNIQYF
>TRBJ2-2|TRBV4-1|many|TRBD2
TGCGCCAGCAGCCAAGAAACTAGCGGGAGGTTGGCGAACACCGGGGAGCTGTTTTTT
CASSQETSGRLANTGELFF
>TRBJ2-7|TRBV28|few|NA
TGTGCCAGCATTAGGCAGGGGGGCTACGAGCAGTACTTC
CASIRQGGYEQYF
>TRBJ2-7|TRBV29-1|many|NA
TGCAGCGTTGTCGGGGTGGGATCCTACGAGCAGTACTTC
CSVVGVGSYEQYF
>TRBJ2-5|TRBV27|many|NA
TGTGCCAGCAGTTTAATGGCGGGGGCCCAAGAGACCCAGTACTTC
CASSLMAGAQETQYF
>TRBJ2-1|TRBV27|few|TRBD2
TGTGCCAGCAAGGGACTAGCGGAATACAATGAGCAGTTCTTC
CASKGLAEYNEQFF
>TRBJ2-7|TRBV15|NA|NA
TGTGCCACCAGCAGAGTTGAGAAGCCTTACGGGCAATACTTC
CATSRVEKPYGQYF
>TRBJ1-1|TRBV11-2|many|NA
TGTGCCAGCAGCCCTGCCCTTTGGACTGAAGCTTTCTTT
CASSPALWTEAFF
>TRBJ1-1|TRBV12-3/TRBV12-4|many|TRBD1
TGTGCCAGCAGATGGACAGGGGACAACACTGAAGCTTTCTTT
CASRWTGDNTEAFF
>TRBJ1-1|TRBV6-2/TRBV6-3|many|NA
TGTGCCAGCAGTTCGACGGGGGGAGCTGAAGCTTTCTTT
CASSSTGGAEAFF
>TRBJ2-5|TRBV28|many|NA
TGTGCCAGCAGTCCGACTGAATTGGAGACCCAGTACTTC
CASSPTELETQYF
>TRBJ1-1|TRBV7-8|many|NA
TGTGCCAGCAGCCGACAGAAGAACACTGAAGCTTTCTTT
CASSRQKNTEAFF
>TRBJ2-7|TRBV12-3/TRBV12-4|many|TRBD1
TGTGCCAGCAGCCTCAGACAGGGGGCCAACGAGCAGTACTTC
CASSLRQGANEQYF
>TRBJ1-1|TRBV28|many|TRBD1
TGTGCCAGCAGTTCCTTCTTTGGGACCTTGACAGGGATGAACACTGAAGCTTTCTTT
CASSSFFGTLTGMNTEAFF
>TRBJ2-7|TRBV28|many|NA
TGTGCCAGCAGTTTACTGGAGGGGTACGAGCAGTACTTC
CASSLLEGYEQYF
>TRBJ1-1|TRBV28|NA|NA
TGTGCCAGCAGGGAGGGTACTCGAAACACTGAAGCTTTCTTT
CASREGTRNTEAFF
>TRBJ1-2|TRBV9|few|NA
TGTGCCAGCAGCGTAGCGGCGGACTATGGCTACACCTTC
CASSVAADYGYTF
>TRBJ1-2|TRBV29-1|NA|NA
TGCAGCGTTGATTACCCAGGCGGCTATGGCTACACCTTC
CSVDYPGGYGYTF
>TRBJ1-2|TRBV20-1|many|NA
TGCAGTGCTAGAGTCGAGGGGCCATATGGCTACACCTTC
CSARVEGPYGYTF
>TRBJ2-7|TRBV28|many|TRBD1
TGTGCCACCGGACAGGCCTACGAGCAGTACTTC
CATGQAYEQYF
>TRBJ1-1|TRBV29-1|many|NA
TGCAGCGGCCTGTGGGCTGAAGCTTTCTTT
CSGLWAEAFF
>TRBJ1-2|TRBV28|many|NA
TGTGCCAGCACCGAGCGGGACTATGGCTACACCTTC
CASTERDYGYTF
>TRBJ2-7|TRBV6-2/TRBV6-3|many|NA
TGTGCCTTAGGGCGGCGGGGACCTTACGAGCAGTACTTC
CALGRRGPYEQYF
>TRBJ2-7|TRBV27|many|NA
TGTGCCAGCAGTCCCTTATCCCTCGGGGGAGCCTTCGAGCAGTACTTC
CASSPLSLGGAFEQYF
>TRBJ2-7|TRBV6-2/TRBV6-3|NA|TRBD2
TGTGCCAGCAGCCCGACTAGCGGGAGTCGAGAGCAGTACTTC
CASSPTSGSREQYF
>TRBJ2-7|TRBV28|many|NA
TGTGCCAGCAACCAGGACCCATACTACGAGCAGTACTTC
CASNQDPYYEQYF
>TRBJ2-7|TRBV30|many|TRBD2
TGTGCCTGGGATCTAGCGGGAAGCTACTACGAGCAGTACTTC
CAWDLAGSYYEQYF